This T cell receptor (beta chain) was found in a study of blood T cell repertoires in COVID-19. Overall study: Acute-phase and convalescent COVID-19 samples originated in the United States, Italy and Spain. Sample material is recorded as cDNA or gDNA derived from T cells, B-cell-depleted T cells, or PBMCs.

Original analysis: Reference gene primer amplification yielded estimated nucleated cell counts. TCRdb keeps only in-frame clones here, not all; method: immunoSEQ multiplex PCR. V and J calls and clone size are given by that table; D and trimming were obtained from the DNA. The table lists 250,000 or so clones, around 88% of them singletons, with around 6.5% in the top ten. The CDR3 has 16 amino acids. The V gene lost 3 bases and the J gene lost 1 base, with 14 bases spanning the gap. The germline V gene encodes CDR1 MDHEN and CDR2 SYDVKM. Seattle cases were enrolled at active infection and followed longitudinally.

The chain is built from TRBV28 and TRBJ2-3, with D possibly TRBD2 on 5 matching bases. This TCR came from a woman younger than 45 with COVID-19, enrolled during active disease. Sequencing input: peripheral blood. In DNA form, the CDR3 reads TGTGCCAGCAGTTTGGTGGGAGCCCTAGGCACAGATACGCAGTATTTT. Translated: CASSLVGALGTDTQYF. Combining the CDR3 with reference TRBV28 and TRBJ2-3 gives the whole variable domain DVKVTQSSRYLVKRTGEKVFLECVQDMDHENMFWYRQDPGLGLRLIYFSYDVKMKEKGDIPEGYSVSREKKERFSLILESASTNQTSMYLCASSLVGALGTDTQYFGPGTRLTVL.